This is a list of T cell receptor beta chains from one sample in a study of cytomegalovirus exposure and HLA in healthy donors. The assay was immunoSEQ multiplex PCR, and TCRdb's table has in-frame clones only and misses some. In the table there are some 150,000 clones, 85% to 90% of which are singletons. Sequences were obtained from PBMCs. The origin of the receptors is a woman between 18 and 30 years old in good health and CMV-seropositive. Both conserved end residues are part of each CDR3. Fields, in order: J gene, clone size, D gene, V gene, CDR3 DNA, CDR3 protein. D genes are given only for firm matches. Expanded clones get a size class; other rows say once, few or many, or leave the size out.

J gene: TRBJ2-7
clone size: -
D gene: TRBD2
V gene: TRBV27
CDR3 DNA: TGTGCCAGCAGTTTAACGGGGCTAGCGGGAGGCTACGAGCAGTACTTC
CDR3 protein: CASSLTGLAGGYEQYF

J gene: TRBJ2-7
clone size: -
D gene: -
V gene: TRBV19
CDR3 DNA: TGTGCCAGTAGTGGCAGCTACGAGCAGTACTTC
CDR3 protein: CASSGSYEQYF

J gene: TRBJ2-7
clone size: -
D gene: -
V gene: TRBV18
CDR3 DNA: TGTGCCAGCTCACCGATTAGCGGTTCCAGCTCCTACGAGCAGTACTTC
CDR3 protein: CASSPISGSSSYEQYF

J gene: TRBJ2-3
clone size: -
D gene: TRBD2
V gene: TRBV19
CDR3 DNA: TGTGCCAGTACCCTAGCGGCTCCAGATACGCAGTATTTT
CDR3 protein: CASTLAAPDTQYF

J gene: TRBJ2-7
clone size: -
D gene: -
V gene: TRBV27
CDR3 DNA: TGTGCCAGCAGTTCTTACTACCCCTCCTCCTACGAGCAGTACTTC
CDR3 protein: CASSSYYPSSYEQYF

J gene: TRBJ2-1
clone size: -
D gene: TRBD1
V gene: TRBV11-1
CDR3 DNA: TGTGCCAGCAGCGAGGGACAGGGGGCGGTTGAGCAGTTCTTC
CDR3 protein: CASSEGQGAVEQFF

J gene: TRBJ1-2
clone size: -
D gene: -
V gene: TRBV7-8
CDR3 DNA: TGTGCCAGCAGCTTAGTTTCCGGGAATGGCTATGGCTACACCTTC
CDR3 protein: CASSLVSGNGYGYTF

J gene: TRBJ2-3
clone size: -
D gene: TRBD2
V gene: TRBV11-2
CDR3 DNA: TGTGCCACGGGACTAGCGGGAGGTTTAGATACGCAGTATTTT
CDR3 protein: CATGLAGGLDTQYF

J gene: TRBJ2-3
clone size: -
D gene: TRBD1
V gene: TRBV28
CDR3 DNA: TGTGCCAGCAGTACTGGGACAGGACCAGATACGCAGTATTTT
CDR3 protein: CASSTGTGPDTQYF

J gene: TRBJ1-5
clone size: -
D gene: -
V gene: TRBV7-2
CDR3 DNA: TGTGCCAGCAGCTTAGGACGGGTACAGCCCCAGCATTTT
CDR3 protein: CASSLGRVQPQHF

J gene: TRBJ2-7
clone size: -
D gene: -
V gene: TRBV15
CDR3 DNA: TGTGCCACCAGCAGGAGTTTGACGGGAGAATTTTCCTACGAGCAGTACTTC
CDR3 protein: CATSRSLTGEFSYEQYF

J gene: TRBJ2-1
clone size: once
D gene: -
V gene: TRBV7-2
CDR3 DNA: TGTGCCAGCAGCTTCCAGCGGGCAAGCTCCTACAATGAGCAGTTCTTC
CDR3 protein: CASSFQRASSYNEQFF

J gene: TRBJ2-1
clone size: -
D gene: TRBD1
V gene: TRBV29-1
CDR3 DNA: TGCAGCGTTGTAGTGGCAGGGGGTATCTACAATGAGCAGTTCTTC
CDR3 protein: CSVVVAGGIYNEQFF

J gene: TRBJ2-5
clone size: -
D gene: TRBD1
V gene: TRBV10-3
CDR3 DNA: TGTGCCATCGGCAAGACAGGGGCGGGAGAGACCCAGTACTTC
CDR3 protein: CAIGKTGAGETQYF

J gene: TRBJ2-5
clone size: -
D gene: TRBD2
V gene: TRBV27
CDR3 DNA: TGTGCCAGCAGTTCGAGTGAGAGAACCGGGACTAGACAAAAGGAGCCCCAGTACTTC
CDR3 protein: CASSSSERTGTRQKEPQYF

J gene: TRBJ1-4
clone size: -
D gene: TRBD1
V gene: TRBV9
CDR3 DNA: TGTGCCAGCAGCGCGCATACCGGGACAGATTTTGAAAAACTGTTTTTT
CDR3 protein: CASSAHTGTDFEKLFF

J gene: TRBJ2-3
clone size: -
D gene: -
V gene: TRBV5-4
CDR3 DNA: TGTGCCAGCAGCTTGAGTGCGGGCCCTAGCACAGATACGCAGTATTTT
CDR3 protein: CASSLSAGPSTDTQYF

J gene: TRBJ2-1
clone size: -
D gene: TRBD2
V gene: TRBV5-1
CDR3 DNA: TGCGCCAGCAGCTTGAGCGGGGGCTCCTCAGGGGAGCAGTTCTTC
CDR3 protein: CASSLSGGSSGEQFF

J gene: TRBJ1-1
clone size: -
D gene: TRBD1
V gene: TRBV5-1
CDR3 DNA: TGCGCCAGCAGCCCACAGGGGATGAACACTGAAGCTTTCTTT
CDR3 protein: CASSPQGMNTEAFF

J gene: TRBJ2-7
clone size: -
D gene: TRBD2
V gene: TRBV6-6
CDR3 DNA: TGTGCCAGCAGTTTGAGGACTAGCGGGATTTACGAGCAGTACTTC
CDR3 protein: CASSLRTSGIYEQYF

J gene: TRBJ2-2
clone size: -
D gene: TRBD2
V gene: TRBV6-4
CDR3 DNA: TGTGCCAGCAGATCAGCGGGAGGGTCGTTCACCGGGGAGCTGTTTTTT
CDR3 protein: CASRSAGGSFTGELFF

J gene: TRBJ1-1
clone size: many
D gene: TRBD1
V gene: TRBV19
CDR3 DNA: TGTGCCAGTACCAGACGACAGGGGGCGAACACTGAAGCTTTCTTT
CDR3 protein: CASTRRQGANTEAFF

J gene: TRBJ2-7
clone size: -
D gene: TRBD1
V gene: TRBV2
CDR3 DNA: TGTGCCAGCCGTACCGGGACAGGGCACGAGCAGTACTTC
CDR3 protein: CASRTGTGHEQYF

J gene: TRBJ1-3
clone size: once
D gene: -
V gene: TRBV6-5
CDR3 DNA: TGTGCCAGCAGCCGGGTCCTCTACTCTGGAAACACCATATATTTT
CDR3 protein: CASSRVLYSGNTIYF

J gene: TRBJ2-7
clone size: once
D gene: TRBD2
V gene: TRBV28
CDR3 DNA: TGTGCCAGCAGTTTGGCTAGCGGGACCTACGAGCAGTACTTC
CDR3 protein: CASSLASGTYEQYF

J gene: TRBJ2-7
clone size: few
D gene: TRBD1
V gene: TRBV19
CDR3 DNA: TGTGCCAGTAGGGAGACAGGGTTCGACGAGCAGTACTTC
CDR3 protein: CASRETGFDEQYF

J gene: TRBJ2-7
clone size: -
D gene: TRBD1
V gene: TRBV6-5
CDR3 DNA: TGTGCCAGCAGTTTATCGTCCGGGACAGGGACCTACGAGCAGTACTTC
CDR3 protein: CASSLSSGTGTYEQYF

J gene: TRBJ2-2
clone size: -
D gene: TRBD1
V gene: TRBV7-7
CDR3 DNA: TGTGCTAGCAGCCACCTTACTACAGGGGGCTCCGGGGAGCTGTTTTTT
CDR3 protein: CASSHLTTGGSGELFF

J gene: TRBJ2-7
clone size: -
D gene: TRBD1
V gene: TRBV2
CDR3 DNA: TGTGCCAGCAGACAGACAGGGGGGGCCTCTACCTACGAGCAGTACTTC
CDR3 protein: CASRQTGGASTYEQYF

J gene: TRBJ2-7
clone size: -
D gene: TRBD1
V gene: TRBV10-3
CDR3 DNA: TGTGCCATCAAGGGGACAGAGATCTACGAGCAGTACTTC
CDR3 protein: CAIKGTEIYEQYF

J gene: TRBJ2-5
clone size: -
D gene: -
V gene: TRBV4-3
CDR3 DNA: TGCGCCAGCAGCCAAGAGGTGGGCGGGAATACTCAAGAGACCCAGTACTTC
CDR3 protein: CASSQEVGGNTQETQYF

J gene: TRBJ1-2
clone size: -
D gene: TRBD1
V gene: TRBV4-2
CDR3 DNA: TGTGCCAGCAGCCAACCGGGACAGGGGGCTACCTATGGCTACACCTTC
CDR3 protein: CASSQPGQGATYGYTF

J gene: TRBJ2-6
clone size: -
D gene: TRBD1
V gene: TRBV2
CDR3 DNA: TGTGCCAGCAGGGACAGGGGTTTCTTCGGGGCCAACGTCCTGACTTTC
CDR3 protein: CASRDRGFFGANVLTF

J gene: TRBJ2-7
clone size: -
D gene: -
V gene: TRBV5-5
CDR3 DNA: TGTGCCAGCAGCCCTGGACAGGGACTATACGAGCAGTACTTC
CDR3 protein: CASSPGQGLYEQYF